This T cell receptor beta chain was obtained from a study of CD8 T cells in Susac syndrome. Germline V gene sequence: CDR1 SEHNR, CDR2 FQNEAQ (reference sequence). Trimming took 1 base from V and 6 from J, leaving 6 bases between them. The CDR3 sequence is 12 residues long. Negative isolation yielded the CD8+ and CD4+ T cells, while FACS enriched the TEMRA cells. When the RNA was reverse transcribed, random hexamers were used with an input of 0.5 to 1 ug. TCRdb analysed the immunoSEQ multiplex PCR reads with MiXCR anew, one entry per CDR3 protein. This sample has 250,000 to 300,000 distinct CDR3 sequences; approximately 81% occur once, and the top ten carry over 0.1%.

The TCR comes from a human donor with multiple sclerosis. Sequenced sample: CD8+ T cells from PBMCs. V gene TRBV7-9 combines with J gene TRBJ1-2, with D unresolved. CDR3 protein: CASSLEGNGYTF. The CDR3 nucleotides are TGTGCCAGCAGCTTAGAAGGAAATGGCTACACCTTC.